These 5 T cell receptor beta chains share one sample of origin, sequenced in a study of monozygotic twins with inflammatory bowel disease. With the 5' RACE reads reprocessed, TCRdb shows one record per CDR3 protein and no DNA. The sample totals 150,000 to 200,000 distinct CDR3 sequences. The source material was blood. Source of these receptors: a human donor with ulcerative colitis or Crohn's disease, or a healthy co-twin of an affected twin (not recorded which).

This sequence joins TRBV29-1 and TRBJ2-5; the D call from TCRdb, TRBD1, cannot be confirmed without DNA. Germline V gene lookup returns CDR1 SQVTM and CDR2 ANQGSEA. The CDR3 contains 14 residues. The CDR3: CSVEYGRVEETQYF. The full variable domain, with the rest looked up from reference TRBV29-1 and TRBJ2-5, is SAVISQKPSRDICQRGTSLTIQCQVDSQVTMMFWYRQQPGQSLTLIATANQGSEATYESGFVIDKFPISRPNLTFSTLTVSNMSPEDSSIYLCSVEYGRVEETQYFGPGTRLLVL.

The chain couples TRBV12-3 or TRBV12-4 to TRBJ2-7; there is no DNA to check the TCRdb D call of TRBD1. CDR3 length equals 13 residues. This CDR3 is CASSFNGRGEQYF.

The chain carries TRBV20-1 and TRBJ2-1. Per the germline V gene, CDR1 is DFQATT and CDR2 is SNEGSKA (reference sequence). The CDR3 is made up of 13 amino acids. This CDR3 is CSAATRSGNEQFF.

The chain links TRBV5-1 to TRBJ1-3; TCRdb gives TRBD1 as the D gene, but with no DNA this cannot be confirmed. Germline V gives CDR1 SGHRS, CDR2 YFSETQ. The CDR3 loop spans 17 amino acids. CDR3 residues: CASSLAPDTSSGNTIYF.

The gene calls are TRBV18 and TRBJ2-1. Germline CDR1 reads KGHSH; CDR2 reads LQKENI. This CDR3 comprises 13 residues. The CDR3 reads CASSLYEMNEQFF.